This TCR beta chain was documented in a study of cytomegalovirus exposure and HLA in healthy donors. Germline loops: CDR1 MNHNS, CDR2 SASEGT. The germline V and J ends were trimmed by 1 base and 0 bases, with 9 bases remaining between them. The CDR3 consists of 15 residues. Assay used: immunoSEQ multiplex PCR; TCRdb lists only in-frame clones, some missing. The sample records some 270,000 clones, approximately 86% being singletons. The V gene is TRBV6-1, the J gene TRBJ1-2, with D maybe TRBD1 (5 bases). Sequencing was carried out using PBMCs. This receptor was identified in a woman aged 18-35 years in good health and CMV-seronegative. Written as DNA, the CDR3 is TGTGCCAGCAGTGAAGTAGGGACTTCTAACTATGGCTACACCTTC. Amino acids: CASSEVGTSNYGYTF.